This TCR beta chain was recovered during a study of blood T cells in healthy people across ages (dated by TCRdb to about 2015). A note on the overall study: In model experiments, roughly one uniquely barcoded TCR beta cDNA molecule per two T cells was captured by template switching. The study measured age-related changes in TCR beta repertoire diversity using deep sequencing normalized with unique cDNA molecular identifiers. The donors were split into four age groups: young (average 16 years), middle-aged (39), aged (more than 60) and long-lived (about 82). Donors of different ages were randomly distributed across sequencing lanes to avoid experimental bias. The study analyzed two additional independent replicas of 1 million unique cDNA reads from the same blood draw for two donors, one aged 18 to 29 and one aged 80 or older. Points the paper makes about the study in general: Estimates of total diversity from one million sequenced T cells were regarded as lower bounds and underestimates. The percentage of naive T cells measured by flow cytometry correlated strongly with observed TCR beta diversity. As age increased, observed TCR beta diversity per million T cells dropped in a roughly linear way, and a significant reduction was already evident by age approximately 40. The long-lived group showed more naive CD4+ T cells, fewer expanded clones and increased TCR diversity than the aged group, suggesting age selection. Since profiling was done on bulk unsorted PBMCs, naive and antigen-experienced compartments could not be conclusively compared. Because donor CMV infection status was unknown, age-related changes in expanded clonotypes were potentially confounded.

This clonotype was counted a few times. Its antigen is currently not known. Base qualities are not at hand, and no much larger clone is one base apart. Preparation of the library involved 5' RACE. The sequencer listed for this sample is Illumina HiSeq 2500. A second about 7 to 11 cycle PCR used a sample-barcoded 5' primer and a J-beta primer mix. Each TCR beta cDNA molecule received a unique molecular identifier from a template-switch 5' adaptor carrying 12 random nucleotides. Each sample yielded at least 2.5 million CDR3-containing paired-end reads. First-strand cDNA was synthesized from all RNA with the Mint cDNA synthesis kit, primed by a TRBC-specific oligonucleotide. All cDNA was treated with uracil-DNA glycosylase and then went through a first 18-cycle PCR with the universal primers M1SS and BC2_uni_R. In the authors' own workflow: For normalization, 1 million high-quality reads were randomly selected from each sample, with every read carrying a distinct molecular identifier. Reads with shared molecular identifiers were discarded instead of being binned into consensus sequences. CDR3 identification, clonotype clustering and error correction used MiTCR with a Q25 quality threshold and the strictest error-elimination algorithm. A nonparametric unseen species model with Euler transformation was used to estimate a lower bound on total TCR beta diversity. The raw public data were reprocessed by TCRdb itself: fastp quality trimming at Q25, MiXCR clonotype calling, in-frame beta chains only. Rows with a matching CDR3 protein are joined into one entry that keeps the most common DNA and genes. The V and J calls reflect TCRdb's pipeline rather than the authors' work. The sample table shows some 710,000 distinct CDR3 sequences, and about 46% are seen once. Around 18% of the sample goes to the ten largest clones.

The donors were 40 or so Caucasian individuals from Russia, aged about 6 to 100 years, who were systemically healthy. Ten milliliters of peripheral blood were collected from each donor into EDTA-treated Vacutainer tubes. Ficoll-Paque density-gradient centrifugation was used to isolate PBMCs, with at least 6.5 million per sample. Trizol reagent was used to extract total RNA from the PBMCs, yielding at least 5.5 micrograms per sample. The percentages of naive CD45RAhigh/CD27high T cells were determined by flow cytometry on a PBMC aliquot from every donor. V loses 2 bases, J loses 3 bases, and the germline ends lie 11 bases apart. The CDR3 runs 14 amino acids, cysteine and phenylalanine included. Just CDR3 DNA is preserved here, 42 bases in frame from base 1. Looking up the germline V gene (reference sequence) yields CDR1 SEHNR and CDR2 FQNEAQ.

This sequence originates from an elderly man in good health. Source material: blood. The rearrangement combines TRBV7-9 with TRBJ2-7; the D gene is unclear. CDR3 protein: CASSLSGTDYEQYF. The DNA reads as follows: TGTGCCAGCAGCTTATCTGGAACAGACTACGAGCAGTACTTC.